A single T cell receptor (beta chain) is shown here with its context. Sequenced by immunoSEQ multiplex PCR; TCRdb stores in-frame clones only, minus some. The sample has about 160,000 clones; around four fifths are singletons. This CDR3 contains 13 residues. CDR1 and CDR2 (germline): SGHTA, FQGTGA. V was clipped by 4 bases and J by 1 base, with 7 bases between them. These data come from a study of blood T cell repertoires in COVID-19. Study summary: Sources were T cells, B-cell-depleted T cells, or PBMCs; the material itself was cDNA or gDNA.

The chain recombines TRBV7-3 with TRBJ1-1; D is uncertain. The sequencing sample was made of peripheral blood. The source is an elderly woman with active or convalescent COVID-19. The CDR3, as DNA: TGTGCCAGCAGCTCTCAGGAGAACACTGAAGCTTTCTTT. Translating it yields CASSSQENTEAFF.